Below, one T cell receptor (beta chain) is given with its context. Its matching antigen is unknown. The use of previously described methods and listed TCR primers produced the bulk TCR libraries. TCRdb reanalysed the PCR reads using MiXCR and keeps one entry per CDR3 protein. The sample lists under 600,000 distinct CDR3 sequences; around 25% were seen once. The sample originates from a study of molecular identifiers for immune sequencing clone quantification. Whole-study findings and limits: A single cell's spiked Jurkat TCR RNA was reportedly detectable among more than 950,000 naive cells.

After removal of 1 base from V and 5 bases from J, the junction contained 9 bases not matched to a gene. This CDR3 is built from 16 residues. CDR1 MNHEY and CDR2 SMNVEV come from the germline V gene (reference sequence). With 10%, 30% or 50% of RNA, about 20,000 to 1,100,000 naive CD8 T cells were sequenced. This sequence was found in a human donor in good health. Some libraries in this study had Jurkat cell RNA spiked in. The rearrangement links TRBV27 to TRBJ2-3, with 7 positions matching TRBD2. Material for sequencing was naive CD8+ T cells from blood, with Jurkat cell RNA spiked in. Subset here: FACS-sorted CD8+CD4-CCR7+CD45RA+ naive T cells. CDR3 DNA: TGTGCCAGCAGTTTATTGACTCCTCGCGGGGGAGATACGCAGTATTTT. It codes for CASSLLTPRGGDTQYF.